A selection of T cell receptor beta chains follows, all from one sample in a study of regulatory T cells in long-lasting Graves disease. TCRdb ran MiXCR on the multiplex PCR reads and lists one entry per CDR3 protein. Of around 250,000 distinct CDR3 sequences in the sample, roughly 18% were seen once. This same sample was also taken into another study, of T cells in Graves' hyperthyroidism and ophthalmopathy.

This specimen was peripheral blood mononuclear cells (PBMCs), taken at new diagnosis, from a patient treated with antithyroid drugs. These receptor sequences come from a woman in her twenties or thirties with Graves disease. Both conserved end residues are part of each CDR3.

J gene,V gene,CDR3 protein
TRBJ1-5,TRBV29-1,CSVEFREGQPQHF
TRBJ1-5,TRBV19,CASSTFFLGQPQHF
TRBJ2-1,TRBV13,CASSDPSGHNEQFF
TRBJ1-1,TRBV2,CASSARMDTEAFF
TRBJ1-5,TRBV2,CASSRGTGEGQPQHF
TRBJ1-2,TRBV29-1,CSVEEGGGYGYTF
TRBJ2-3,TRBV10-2,CASSESRGGRDTQYF
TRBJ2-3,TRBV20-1,CSAAGSQMYRADTQYF
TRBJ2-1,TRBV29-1,CSVAFSARDRGSYEQFF
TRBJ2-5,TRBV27,CASSLGQGPGTQYF
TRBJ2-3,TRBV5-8,CASSMHSSFASVVDTQYF
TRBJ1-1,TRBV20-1,CSGRTDIMNTEAFF
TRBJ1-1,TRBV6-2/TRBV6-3,CASSGPQGLTEAFF
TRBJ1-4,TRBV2,CASMRQRMTNEKLFF
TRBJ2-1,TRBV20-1,CSGAGQLDNEQFF
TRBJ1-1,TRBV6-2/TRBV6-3,CASTLTGVSSEAFF
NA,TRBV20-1,CSASLRQKETQYF
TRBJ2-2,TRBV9,CASSVDYRANTGELFF
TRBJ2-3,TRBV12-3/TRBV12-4,CASSFSGNTDTQYF
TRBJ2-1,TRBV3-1,CASSQVRGAYNEQFF
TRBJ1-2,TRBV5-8,CASSFRGGEGYTF
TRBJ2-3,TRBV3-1,CASSPRGDTQYF
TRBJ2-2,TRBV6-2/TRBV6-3,CASSYEPTGELFF
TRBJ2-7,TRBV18,CASSPHLSEQYF
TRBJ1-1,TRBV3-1,CASSQRTGLGTEAFF
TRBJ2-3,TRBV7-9,CASSLKASGAGGPADTQYF
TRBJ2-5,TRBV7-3,CASSTLAGGRETQYF
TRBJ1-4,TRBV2,CASSLGVLHEKLFF
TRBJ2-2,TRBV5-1,CASSWTGRTGELFF
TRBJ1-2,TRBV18,CASSPESGYGYTF
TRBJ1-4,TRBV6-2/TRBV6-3,CASSLAGEKVKLFF
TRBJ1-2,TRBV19,CASSMNRASGYTF
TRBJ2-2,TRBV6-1,CASLNPSGIPGELFF
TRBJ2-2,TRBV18,CASSPPATATGELFF
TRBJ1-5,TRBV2,CASNVQGDSNQPQHF
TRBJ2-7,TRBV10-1,CASSEGQGYEQYF
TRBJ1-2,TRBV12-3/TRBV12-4,CASKDRSYGYTF